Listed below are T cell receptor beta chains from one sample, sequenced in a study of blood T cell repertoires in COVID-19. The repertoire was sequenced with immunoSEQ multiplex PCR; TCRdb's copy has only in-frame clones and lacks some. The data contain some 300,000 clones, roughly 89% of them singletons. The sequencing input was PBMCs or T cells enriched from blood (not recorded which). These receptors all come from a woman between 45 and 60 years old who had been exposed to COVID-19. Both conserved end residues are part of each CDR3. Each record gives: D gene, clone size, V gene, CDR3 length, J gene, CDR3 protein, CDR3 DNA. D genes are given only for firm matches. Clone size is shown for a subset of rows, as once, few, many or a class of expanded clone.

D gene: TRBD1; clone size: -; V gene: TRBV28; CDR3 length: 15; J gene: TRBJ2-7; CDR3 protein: CASRFRDSIIYEQYF; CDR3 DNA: TGTGCCAGCAGGTTTCGGGACAGCATCATTTACGAGCAGTACTTC
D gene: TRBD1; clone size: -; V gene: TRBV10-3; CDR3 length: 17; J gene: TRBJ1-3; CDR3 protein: CAISESRQGASGNTIYF; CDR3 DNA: TGTGCCATCAGTGAGTCACGTCAGGGGGCCTCTGGAAACACCATATATTTT
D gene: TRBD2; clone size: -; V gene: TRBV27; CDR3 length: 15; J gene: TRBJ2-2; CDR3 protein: CASSLSRGGLGELFF; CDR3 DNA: TGTGCCAGCAGTTTATCTCGGGGGGGCCTCGGGGAGCTGTTTTTT
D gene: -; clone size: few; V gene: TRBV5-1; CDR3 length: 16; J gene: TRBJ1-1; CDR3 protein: CASSPRQENLNTEAFF; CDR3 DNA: TGCGCCAGCAGCCCGAGACAGGAAAACCTGAACACTGAAGCTTTCTTT
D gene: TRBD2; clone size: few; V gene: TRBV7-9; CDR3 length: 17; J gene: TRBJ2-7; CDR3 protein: CASSLGGTSGVPYEQYF; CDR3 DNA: TGTGCCAGCAGCTTAGGTGGGACTAGCGGGGTGCCCTACGAGCAGTACTTC
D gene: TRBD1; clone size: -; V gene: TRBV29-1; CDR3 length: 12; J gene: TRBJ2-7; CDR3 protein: CSADRGTSEQYF; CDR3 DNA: TGCAGCGCGGACAGGGGTACTAGCGAGCAGTACTTC
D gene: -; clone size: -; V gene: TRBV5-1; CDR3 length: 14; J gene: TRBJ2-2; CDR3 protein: CASSLETITGELFF; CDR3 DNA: TGCGCCAGCAGCTTGGAAACTATCACCGGGGAGCTGTTTTTT
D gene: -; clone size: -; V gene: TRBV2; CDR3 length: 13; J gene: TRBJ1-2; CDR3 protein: CASRGTGDYGYTF; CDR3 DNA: TGTGCCAGCAGAGGTACCGGGGACTATGGCTACACCTTC
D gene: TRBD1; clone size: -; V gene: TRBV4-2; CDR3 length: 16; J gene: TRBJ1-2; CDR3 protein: CASSQGQGTSNYGYTF; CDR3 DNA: TGTGCCAGCAGCCAAGGACAGGGGACGTCTAACTATGGCTACACCTTC
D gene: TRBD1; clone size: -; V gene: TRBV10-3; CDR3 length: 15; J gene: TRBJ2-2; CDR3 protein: CAISVDRVDTGELFF; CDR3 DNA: TGTGCCATCAGCGTAGACAGGGTGGACACCGGGGAGCTGTTTTTT
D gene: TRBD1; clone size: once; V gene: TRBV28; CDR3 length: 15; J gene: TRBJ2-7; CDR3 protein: CASNPPGQGTYEQYF; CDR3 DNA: TGTGCCAGCAACCCACCGGGACAGGGGACATACGAGCAGTACTTC
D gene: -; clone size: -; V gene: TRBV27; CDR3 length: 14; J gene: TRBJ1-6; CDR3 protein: CATSKRSYNSPLHF; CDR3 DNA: TGTGCCACCTCAAAGCGCTCCTATAATTCACCCCTCCACTTT
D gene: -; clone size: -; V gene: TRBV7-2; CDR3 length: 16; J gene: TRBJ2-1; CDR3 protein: CASSQSGTGSQNEQFF; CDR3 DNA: TGTGCCAGCAGCCAATCGGGGACCGGGAGTCAGAATGAGCAGTTCTTC
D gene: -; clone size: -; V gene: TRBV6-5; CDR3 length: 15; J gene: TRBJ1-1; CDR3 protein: CASRLGAGLDTEAFF; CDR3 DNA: TGTGCCAGCAGACTGGGGGCTGGGTTGGACACTGAAGCTTTCTTT
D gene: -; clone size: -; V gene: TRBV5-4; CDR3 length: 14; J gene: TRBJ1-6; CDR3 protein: CASSPTGRVSPLHF; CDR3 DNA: TGTGCCAGCAGCCCAACAGGGAGGGTTTCACCCCTCCACTTT
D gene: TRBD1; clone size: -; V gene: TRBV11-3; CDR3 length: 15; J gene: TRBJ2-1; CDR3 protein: CASSRGQGARNEQFF; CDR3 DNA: TGTGCCAGCAGCCGTGGACAGGGGGCGCGAAATGAGCAGTTCTTC
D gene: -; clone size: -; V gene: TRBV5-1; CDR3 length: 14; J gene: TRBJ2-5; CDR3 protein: CASSSGLNKETQYF; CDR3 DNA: TGCGCCAGCAGCTCGGGACTGAACAAAGAGACCCAGTACTTC
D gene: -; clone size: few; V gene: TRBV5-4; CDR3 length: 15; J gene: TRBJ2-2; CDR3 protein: CASSWTGGYTGELFF; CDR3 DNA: TGTGCCAGCAGCTGGACCGGAGGCTACACCGGGGAGCTGTTTTTT
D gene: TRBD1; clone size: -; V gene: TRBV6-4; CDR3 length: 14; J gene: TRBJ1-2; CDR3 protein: CASREPGTAYGYTF; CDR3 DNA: TGTGCCAGCAGGGAACCCGGGACAGCTTATGGCTACACCTTC
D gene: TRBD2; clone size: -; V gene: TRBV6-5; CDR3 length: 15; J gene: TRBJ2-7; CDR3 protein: CASSLTSGSSYEQYF; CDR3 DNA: TGTGCCAGCAGTCTGACTAGCGGAAGCTCCTACGAGCAGTACTTC
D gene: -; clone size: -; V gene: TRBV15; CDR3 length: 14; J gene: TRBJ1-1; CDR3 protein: CATSRGGDSTEAFF; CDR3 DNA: TGTGCCACCAGCAGAGGGGGGGACTCCACTGAAGCTTTCTTT
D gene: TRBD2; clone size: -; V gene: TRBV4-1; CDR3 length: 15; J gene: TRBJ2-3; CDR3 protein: CASSQEPSGGATQYF; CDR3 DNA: TGCGCCAGCAGCCAAGAACCTAGCGGGGGGGCGACGCAGTATTTT
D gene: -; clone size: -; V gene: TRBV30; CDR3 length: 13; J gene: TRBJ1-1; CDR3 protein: CAWRRTENTEAFF; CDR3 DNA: TGTGCCTGGAGACGGACAGAGAACACTGAAGCTTTCTTT
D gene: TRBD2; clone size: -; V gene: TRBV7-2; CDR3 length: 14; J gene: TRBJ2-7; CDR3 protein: CASSISGADYEQYF; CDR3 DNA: TGTGCCAGCAGTATCAGCGGGGCCGACTACGAGCAGTACTTC
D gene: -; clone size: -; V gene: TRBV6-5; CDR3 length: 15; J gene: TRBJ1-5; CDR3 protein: CASSYRPGKNQPQHF; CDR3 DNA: TGTGCCAGCAGTTATAGGCCGGGAAAAAATCAGCCCCAGCATTTT
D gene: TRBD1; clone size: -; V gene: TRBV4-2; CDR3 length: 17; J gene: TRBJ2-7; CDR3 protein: CASSLLRGTGDSYEQYF; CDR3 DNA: TGTGCCAGCAGCCTCTTACGCGGGACAGGGGATTCCTACGAGCAGTACTTC
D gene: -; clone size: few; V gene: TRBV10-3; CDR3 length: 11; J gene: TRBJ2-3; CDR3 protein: CASSGGDTQYF; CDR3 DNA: TGTGCCTCCTCAGGGGGGGATACGCAGTATTTT
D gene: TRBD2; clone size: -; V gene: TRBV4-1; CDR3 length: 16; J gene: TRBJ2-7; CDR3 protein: CASSQPTSGRGYEQYF; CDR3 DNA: TGCGCCAGCAGCCAACCTACTAGCGGGAGGGGCTACGAGCAGTACTTC
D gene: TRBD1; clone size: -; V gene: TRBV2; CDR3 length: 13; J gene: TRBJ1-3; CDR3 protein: CACGTGPGNTIYF; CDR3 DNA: TGTGCCTGCGGGACAGGGCCTGGAAACACCATATATTTT
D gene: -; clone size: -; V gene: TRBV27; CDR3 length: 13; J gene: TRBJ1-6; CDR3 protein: CASSLSAQSPLHF; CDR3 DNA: TGTGCCAGCAGTTTATCGGCCCAATCACCCCTCCACTTT
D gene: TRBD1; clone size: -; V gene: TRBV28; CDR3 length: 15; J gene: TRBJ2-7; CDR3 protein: CASSFRGQGYYEQYF; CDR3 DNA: TGTGCCAGCAGTTTCAGGGGACAGGGGTACTACGAGCAGTACTTC
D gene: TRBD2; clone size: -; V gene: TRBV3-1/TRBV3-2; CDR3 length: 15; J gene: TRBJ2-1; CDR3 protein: CASSQDFRPGLGIFF; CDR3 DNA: TGTGCCAGCAGCCAAGATTTTAGACCAGGACTAGGAATATTCTTC
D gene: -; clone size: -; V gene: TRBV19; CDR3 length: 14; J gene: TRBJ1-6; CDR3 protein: CASSAGAGDSPLHF; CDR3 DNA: TGTGCCAGTAGTGCCGGGGCAGGGGATTCACCCCTCCACTTT
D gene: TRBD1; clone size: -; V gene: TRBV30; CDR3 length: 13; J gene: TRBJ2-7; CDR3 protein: CAWSGDRPYEQYF; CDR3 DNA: TGTGCCTGGAGTGGGGACAGGCCCTACGAGCAGTACTTC
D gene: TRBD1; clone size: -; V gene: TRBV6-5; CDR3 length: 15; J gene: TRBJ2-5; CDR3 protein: CASSYSMGQQETQYF; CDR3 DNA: TGTGCCAGCAGTTACTCTATGGGACAGCAAGAGACCCAGTACTTC
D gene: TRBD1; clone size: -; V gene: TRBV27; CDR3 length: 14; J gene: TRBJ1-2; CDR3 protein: CASSLKGGTYGYTF; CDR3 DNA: TGTGCCAGCAGTTTAAAAGGGGGCACCTATGGCTACACCTTC
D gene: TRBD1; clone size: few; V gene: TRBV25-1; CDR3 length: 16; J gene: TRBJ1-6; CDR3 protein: CASSAFSDRGRSPLHF; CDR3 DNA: TGTGCCAGCAGTGCGTTTTCGGACAGGGGTCGTTCACCCCTCCACTTT
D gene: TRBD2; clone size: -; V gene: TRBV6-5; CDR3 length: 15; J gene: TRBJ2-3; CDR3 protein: CASAPLAGGTDTQYF; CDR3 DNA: TGTGCCAGCGCCCCCCTAGCGGGGGGCACAGATACGCAGTATTTT
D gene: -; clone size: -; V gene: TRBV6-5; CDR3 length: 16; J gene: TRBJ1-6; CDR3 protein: CASSYSRGGDNSPLHF; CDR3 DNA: TGTGCCAGCAGTTACTCGAGGGGAGGTGACAATTCACCCCTCCACTTT
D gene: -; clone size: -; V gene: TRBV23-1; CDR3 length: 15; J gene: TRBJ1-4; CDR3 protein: CASSQFGEGNEKLFF; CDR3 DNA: TGCGCCAGCAGTCAATTTGGGGAGGGGAATGAAAAACTGTTTTTT
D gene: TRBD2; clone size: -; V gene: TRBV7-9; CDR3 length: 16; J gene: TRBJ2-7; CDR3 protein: CASSLASGGLSYEQYF; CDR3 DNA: TGTGCCAGCAGCTTAGCTAGCGGGGGCCTCTCCTACGAGCAGTACTTC
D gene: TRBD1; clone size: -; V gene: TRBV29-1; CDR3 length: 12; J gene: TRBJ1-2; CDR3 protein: CSATGWDYGYTF; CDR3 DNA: TGCAGCGCGACAGGGTGGGACTATGGCTACACCTTC
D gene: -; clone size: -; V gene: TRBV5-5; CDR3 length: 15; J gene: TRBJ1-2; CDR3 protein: CASSSGFGLSYGYTF; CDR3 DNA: TGTGCCAGCAGCTCAGGTTTTGGACTTAGCTATGGCTACACCTTC
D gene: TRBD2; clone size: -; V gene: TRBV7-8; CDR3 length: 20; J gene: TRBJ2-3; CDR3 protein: CASSLGAGTSGGKDTDTQYF; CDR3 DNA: TGTGCCAGCAGCTTAGGGGCCGGGACTAGCGGGGGGAAAGACACAGATACGCAGTATTTT
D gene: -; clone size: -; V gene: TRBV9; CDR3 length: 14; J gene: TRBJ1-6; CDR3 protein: CASSVAPLNSPLHF; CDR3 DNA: TGTGCCAGCAGCGTAGCCCCTCTTAATTCACCCCTCCACTTT
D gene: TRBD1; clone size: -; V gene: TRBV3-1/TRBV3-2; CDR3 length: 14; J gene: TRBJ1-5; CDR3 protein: CASSLQGSNQPQHF; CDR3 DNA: TGTGCCAGCAGCTTACAGGGGAGCAATCAGCCCCAGCATTTT
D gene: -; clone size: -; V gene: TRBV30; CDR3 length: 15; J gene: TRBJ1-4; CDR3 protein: CAWSNTRSFNEKLFF; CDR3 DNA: TGTGCCTGGAGTAATACGAGGTCCTTTAATGAAAAACTGTTTTTT
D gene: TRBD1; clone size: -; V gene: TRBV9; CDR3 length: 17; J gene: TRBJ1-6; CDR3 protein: CASSVDGGGGYNSPLHF; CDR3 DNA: TGTGCCAGCAGCGTAGATGGAGGGGGCGGCTATAATTCACCCCTCCACTTT
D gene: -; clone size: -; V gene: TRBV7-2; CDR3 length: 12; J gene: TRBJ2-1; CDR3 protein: CASSLVRNEQFF; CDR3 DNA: TGTGCCAGCAGCTTAGTGAGAAATGAGCAGTTCTTC
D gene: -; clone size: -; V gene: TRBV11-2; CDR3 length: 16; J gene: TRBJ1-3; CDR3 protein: CASSLEEYISGNTIYF; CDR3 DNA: TGTGCCAGCAGCTTAGAGGAGTACATCTCTGGAAACACCATATATTTT
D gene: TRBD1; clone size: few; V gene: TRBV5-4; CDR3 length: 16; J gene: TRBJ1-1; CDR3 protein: CASSYGQGGKDTEAFF; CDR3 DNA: TGTGCCAGCAGCTACGGACAGGGGGGCAAAGACACTGAAGCTTTCTTT
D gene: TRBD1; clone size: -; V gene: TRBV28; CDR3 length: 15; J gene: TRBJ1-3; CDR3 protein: CASSAGQADRNTIYF; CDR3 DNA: TGTGCCAGCAGTGCCGGACAGGCCGATCGGAACACCATATATTTT
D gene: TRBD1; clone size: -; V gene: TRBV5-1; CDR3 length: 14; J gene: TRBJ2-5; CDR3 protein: CASSLDRGEETQYF; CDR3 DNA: TGCGCCAGCAGCTTGGACAGGGGAGAAGAGACCCAGTACTTC
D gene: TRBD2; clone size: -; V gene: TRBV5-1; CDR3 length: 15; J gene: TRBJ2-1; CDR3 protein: CASSSDSGGHNEQFF; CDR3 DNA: TGCGCCAGCAGCTCAGATAGCGGGGGTCACAATGAGCAGTTCTTC
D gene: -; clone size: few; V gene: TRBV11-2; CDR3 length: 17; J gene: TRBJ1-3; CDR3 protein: CASSTRVLIHSGNTIYF; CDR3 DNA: TGTGCCAGCAGCACCAGGGTCCTCATTCACTCTGGAAACACCATATATTTT
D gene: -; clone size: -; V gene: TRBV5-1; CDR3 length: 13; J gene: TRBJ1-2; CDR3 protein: CASSEGLNDGYTF; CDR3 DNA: TGCGCCAGCAGCGAGGGCCTGAACGATGGCTACACCTTC
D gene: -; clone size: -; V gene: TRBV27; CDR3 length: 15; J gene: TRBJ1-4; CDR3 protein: CASSASGAKAGKLFF; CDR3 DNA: TGTGCCAGCAGTGCCTCCGGGGCCAAAGCGGGAAAACTGTTTTTT
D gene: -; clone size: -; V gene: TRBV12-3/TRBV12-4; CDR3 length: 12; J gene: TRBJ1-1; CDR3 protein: CASSLAATEAFF; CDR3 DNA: TGTGCCAGCAGTTTAGCGGCAACTGAAGCTTTCTTT
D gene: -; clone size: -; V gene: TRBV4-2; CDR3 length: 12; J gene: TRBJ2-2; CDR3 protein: CATRLPSGELFF; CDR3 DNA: TGTGCCACGAGGTTACCTTCCGGGGAGCTGTTTTTT